A single T cell receptor beta chain is shown here with its context. What it recognizes is unknown. The primer mix had 60 V beta and 13 J beta primers. Generated by immunoSEQ multiplex PCR, the TCRdb table keeps only in-frame clones and is missing some. This sample has some 100,000 clones; 85% to 90% occur once, and the top ten carry about 2.9%. Blood PBMC samples: pre-vaccination, two weeks post third vaccination, and at tumor progression. The sample is drawn from a study of glioma-infiltrating T cells after dendritic cell vaccination. The overall study: Between about 2003 and 2013, patients got autologous tumor lysate-pulsed dendritic cell vaccines.

Study-level findings and limits: Patients with more pretreatment TILs had longer time to progression and survival.

Germline assignment: CDR1 SGHTA and CDR2 FQGNSA. This CDR3 comprises 15 residues. The V end was cut by 2 bases, the J end by 2 bases, with 13 bases between. The receptor's source is a human donor with glioblastoma. The chain employs TRBV7-2 and TRBJ2-7; tentative D call: TRBD2 (6 bases). This material consisted of blood, taken before dendritic cell vaccination. This chain's CDR3 is CASSLSAGWAYEQYF. CDR3 coding DNA: TGTGCCAGCAGCTTATCGGCGGGGTGGGCCTACGAGCAGTACTTC.